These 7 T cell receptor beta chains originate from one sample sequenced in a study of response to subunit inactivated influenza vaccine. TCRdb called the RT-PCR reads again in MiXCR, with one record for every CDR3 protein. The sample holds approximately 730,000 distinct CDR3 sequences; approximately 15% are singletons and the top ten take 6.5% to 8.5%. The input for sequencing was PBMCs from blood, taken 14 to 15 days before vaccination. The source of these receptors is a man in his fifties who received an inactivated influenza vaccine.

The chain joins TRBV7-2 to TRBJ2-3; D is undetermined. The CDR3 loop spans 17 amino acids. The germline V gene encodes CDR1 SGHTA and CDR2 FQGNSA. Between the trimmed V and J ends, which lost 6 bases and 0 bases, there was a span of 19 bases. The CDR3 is CASRSDRTTPSTDTQYF. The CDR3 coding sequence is TGTGCCAGCAGATCCGACCGCACGACTCCTAGCACAGATACGCAGTATTTT.

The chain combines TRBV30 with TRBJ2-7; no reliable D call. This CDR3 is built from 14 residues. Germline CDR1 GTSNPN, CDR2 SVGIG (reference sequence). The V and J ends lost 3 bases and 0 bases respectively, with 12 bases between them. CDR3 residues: CAWSKKQHSYEQYF. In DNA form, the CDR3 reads TGTGCCTGGAGCAAGAAACAGCACTCCTACGAGCAGTACTTC.

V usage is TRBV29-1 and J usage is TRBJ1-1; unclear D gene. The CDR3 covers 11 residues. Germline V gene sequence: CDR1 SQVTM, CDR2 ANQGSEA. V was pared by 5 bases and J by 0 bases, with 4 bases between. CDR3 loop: CSVRVNTEAFF. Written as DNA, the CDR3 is TGCAGCGTTAGAGTGAACACTGAAGCTTTCTTT.

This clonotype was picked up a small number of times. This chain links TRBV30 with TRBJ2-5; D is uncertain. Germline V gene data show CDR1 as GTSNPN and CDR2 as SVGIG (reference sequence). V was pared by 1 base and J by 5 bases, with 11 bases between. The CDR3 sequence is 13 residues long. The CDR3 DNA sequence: TGTGCCTGGAGTGCAAACCGTTGGGAGACCCAGTACTTC. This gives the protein CAWSANRWETQYF.

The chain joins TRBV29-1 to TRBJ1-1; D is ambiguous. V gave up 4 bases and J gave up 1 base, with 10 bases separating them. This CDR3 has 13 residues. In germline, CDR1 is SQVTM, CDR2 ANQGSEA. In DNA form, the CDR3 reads TGCAGCGTTGTTGGGGAAACGAACACTGAAGCTTTCTTT. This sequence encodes CSVVGETNTEAFF.

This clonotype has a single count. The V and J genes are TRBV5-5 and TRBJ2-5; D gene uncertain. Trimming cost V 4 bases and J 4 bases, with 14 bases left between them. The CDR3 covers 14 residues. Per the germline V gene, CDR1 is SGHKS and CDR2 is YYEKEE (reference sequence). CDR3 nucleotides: TGTGCCAGCAGCCCACAACGGCCAGGAGAGACCCAGTACTTC. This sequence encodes CASSPQRPGETQYF.

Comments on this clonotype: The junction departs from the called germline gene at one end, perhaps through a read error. The CDR3 region has the DNA TGCGCCAGCAGCCCCATCGGACAGGGGCCCTATGGCTACAACTTC. Translated: CASSPIGQGPYGYNF. The chain employs TRBV4-1 and TRBJ1-2; TRBD1 agrees at 9 bases. This CDR3 is built from 15 residues. CDR1 and CDR2 (germline): MGHRA, YSYEKL.